This T cell receptor beta chain was sequenced for a study of blood T cell repertoires in COVID-19. V dropped 4 bases and J dropped 4 bases, with 11 bases sitting between them. The CDR3 length is 14 residues. From germline, CDR1 is LNHDA and CDR2 SQIVND (reference sequence). The data were produced by immunoSEQ multiplex PCR, yet TCRdb's version contains in-frame clones alone and is incomplete. The repertoire has some 50,000 clones, around 80% of them found once; the top ten carry 11% to 15%. The chain recombines TRBV19 with TRBJ1-3; tentatively, D is TRBD1 (5 bases). The receptor was derived from a human donor in a cohort sampled during active COVID-19. Sequencing was done on a sample of peripheral blood. CDR3 residues: CASSNRGAGNTIYF. DNA for the CDR3: TGTGCCAGTAGTAATAGGGGTGCAGGAAACACCATATATTTT. Full variable domain (rest looked up from reference TRBV19 and TRBJ1-3): DGGITQSPKYLFRKEGQNVTLSCEQNLNHDAMYWYRQDPGQGLRLIYYSQIVNDFQKGDIAEGYSVSREKKESFPLTVTSAQKNPTAFYLCASSNRGAGNTIYFGEGSWLTVV.